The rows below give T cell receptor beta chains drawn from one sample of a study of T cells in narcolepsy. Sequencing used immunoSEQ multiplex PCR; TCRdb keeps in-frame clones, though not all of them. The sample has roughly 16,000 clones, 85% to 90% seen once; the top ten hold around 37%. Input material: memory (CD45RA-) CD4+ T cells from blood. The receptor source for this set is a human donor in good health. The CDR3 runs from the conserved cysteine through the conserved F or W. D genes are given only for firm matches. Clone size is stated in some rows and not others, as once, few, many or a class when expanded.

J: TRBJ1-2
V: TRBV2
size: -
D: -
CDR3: CASSLGGGPYYGYTF
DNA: TGTGCCAGCAGTCTAGGTGGGGGGCCGTACTATGGCTACACCTTC

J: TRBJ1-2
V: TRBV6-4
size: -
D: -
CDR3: CASSSEDTGYGYTF
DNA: TGTGCCAGCAGCTCGGAGGACACCGGCTATGGCTACACCTTC

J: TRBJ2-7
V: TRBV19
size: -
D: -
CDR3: CASSSSGTPGYEQYF
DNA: TGTGCCAGTAGTTCCTCCGGGACACCGGGATACGAGCAGTACTTC

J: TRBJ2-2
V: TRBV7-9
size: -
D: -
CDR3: CASSFKRTNTGELFF
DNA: TGTGCCAGCAGCTTTAAGCGGACGAACACCGGGGAGCTGTTTTTT

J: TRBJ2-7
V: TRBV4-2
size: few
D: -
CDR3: CASSQARDIDYEQYF
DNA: TGTGCCAGCAGCCAAGCTCGGGACATCGACTACGAGCAGTACTTC

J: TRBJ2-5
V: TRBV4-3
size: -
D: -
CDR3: CASSQGGSGETQYF
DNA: TGCGCCAGCAGCCAGGGGGGATCTGGGGAGACCCAGTACTTC

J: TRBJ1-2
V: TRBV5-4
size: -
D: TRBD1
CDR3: CASSPTGNLPYTF
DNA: TGTGCCAGCAGTCCGACAGGGAACTTGCCCTACACCTTC

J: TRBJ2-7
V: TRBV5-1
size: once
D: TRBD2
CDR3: CASSPTPNTILASGVTYEQYF
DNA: TGCGCCAGCAGCCCCACGCCGAATACAATTCTGGCTAGCGGGGTCACCTACGAGCAGTACTTC

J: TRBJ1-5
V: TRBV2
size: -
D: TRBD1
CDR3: CASSRDRGNQPQHF
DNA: TGTGCCAGCAGCCGGGACAGGGGCAATCAGCCCCAGCATTTT

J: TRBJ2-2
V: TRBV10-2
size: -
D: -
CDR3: CATTTGSTGELFF
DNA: TGCGCCACCACGACCGGTAGCACCGGGGAGCTGTTTTTT

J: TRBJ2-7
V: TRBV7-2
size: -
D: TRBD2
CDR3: CASSSLRGGYEQYF
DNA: TGTGCCAGCAGCTCCCTCCGGGGGGGGTACGAGCAGTACTTC

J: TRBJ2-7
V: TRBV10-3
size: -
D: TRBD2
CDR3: CATINPGLGTYEQYF
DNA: TGTGCCACCATAAACCCGGGACTAGGGACCTACGAGCAGTACTTC

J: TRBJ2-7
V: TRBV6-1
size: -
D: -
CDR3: CASSQRGIYEQYF
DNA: TGTGCCAGCAGTCAACGGGGTATTTACGAGCAGTACTTC

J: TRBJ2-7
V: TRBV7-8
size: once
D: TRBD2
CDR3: CASSLAGLAGAYEQYF
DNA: TGTGCCAGCAGCTTAGCGGGGCTAGCGGGCGCCTACGAGCAGTACTTC

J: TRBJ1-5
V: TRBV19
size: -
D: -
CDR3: CASSGRGTSNQPQHF
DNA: TGTGCCAGTAGTGGGCGGGGGACTAGCAATCAGCCCCAGCATTTT

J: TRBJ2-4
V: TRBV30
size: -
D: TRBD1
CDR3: CAWDRGQNIQYF
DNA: TGTGCCTGGGACAGGGGGCAAAACATTCAGTACTTC

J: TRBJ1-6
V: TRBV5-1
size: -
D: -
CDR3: CASTMGEYNSPLHF
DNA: TGCGCCAGCACCATGGGGGAGTATAATTCACCCCTCCACTTT

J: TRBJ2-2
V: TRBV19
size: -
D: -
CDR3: CASSNWAGAHTGELFF
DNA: TGTGCCAGTAGTAATTGGGCGGGGGCGCACACCGGGGAGCTGTTTTTT

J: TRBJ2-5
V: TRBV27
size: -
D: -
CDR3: CASPWTVQETQYF
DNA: TGTGCCAGCCCATGGACAGTCCAAGAGACCCAGTACTTC

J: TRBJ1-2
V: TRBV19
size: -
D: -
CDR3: CASSIPGSRGYGYTF
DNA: TGTGCCAGTAGTATTCCAGGGAGCCGAGGCTATGGCTACACCTTC

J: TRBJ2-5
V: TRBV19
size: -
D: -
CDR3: CASSIRYEETQYF
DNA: TGTGCCAGTAGTATACGATACGAAGAGACCCAGTACTTC

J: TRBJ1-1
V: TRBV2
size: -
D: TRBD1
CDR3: CASSPRDRAAEAFF
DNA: TGTGCCAGCAGTCCCCGGGACAGGGCTGCTGAAGCTTTCTTT

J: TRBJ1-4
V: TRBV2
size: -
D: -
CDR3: CASSGPVSNEKLFF
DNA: TGTGCCAGCAGTGGGCCGGTATCAAATGAAAAACTGTTTTTT